The rows below give T cell receptor beta chains drawn from one sample of a study of blood T cell repertoires in COVID-19. TCRdb keeps only in-frame clones here, not all; method: immunoSEQ multiplex PCR. The sample carries about 180,000 clones, roughly 82% recorded once. The sample taken for sequencing was PBMCs or T cells enriched from blood (not recorded which). All receptors derive from a woman in her twenties or thirties who had recovered from COVID-19. The CDR3 runs from the conserved cysteine through the conserved F or W. D genes are given only for firm matches. Size is stated for part of the rows, as once, few or many counts, or as a class when the clone is expanded.

abundance,d_gene,v_gene,j_gene,CDR3nt,CDR3aa
NA,NA,TRBV27,TRBJ2-3,TGTGCCAGCAGGATACAGGTTAGCACAGATACGCAGTATTTT,CASRIQVSTDTQYF
NA,NA,TRBV7-9,TRBJ1-2,TGTGCCAGCAGCCCTCAAGGGGAGGATGGCTACACCTTC,CASSPQGEDGYTF
NA,NA,TRBV19,TRBJ1-1,TGTGCCAGTAGTATTAGGACAGAGCTTAACACTGAAGCTTTCTTT,CASSIRTELNTEAFF
NA,TRBD1,TRBV6-5,TRBJ2-7,TGTGCCAGCAGCGTAACAGGGGGCGAGCAGTACTTC,CASSVTGGEQYF
NA,NA,TRBV3-1/TRBV3-2,TRBJ2-4,TGTGCCAGCAGCCAAGAGGTTGGCGGGACCCTAGCCAAAAACATTCAGTACTTC,CASSQEVGGTLAKNIQYF
NA,NA,TRBV5-1,TRBJ1-2,TGCGCCAGCAGCTTGGGTTCAGGTGGTGGCTACACCTTC,CASSLGSGGGYTF
NA,NA,TRBV11-2,TRBJ2-7,TGTGCCAGCAGCTTAGTGGCAGGGGCAGATGGCGAGCAGTACTTC,CASSLVAGADGEQYF
NA,TRBD1,TRBV24-1,TRBJ1-1,TGTGCCACCAGTGACCATGGACAGGGCGAGAACACTGAAGCTTTCTTT,CATSDHGQGENTEAFF
NA,NA,TRBV30,TRBJ1-4,TGTGCCTGGAGTGGGGGTATGGACAACAAACTGTTTTTT,CAWSGGMDNKLFF
NA,TRBD2,TRBV6-5,TRBJ2-7,TGTGCCAGCACCTCCGTAGCGGGCTCCTACGAGCAGTACTTC,CASTSVAGSYEQYF
NA,TRBD2,TRBV3-1/TRBV3-2,TRBJ2-1,TGTGCCAGCAGCCTGGGTAGCGGGAGCTACAATGAGCAGTTCTTC,CASSLGSGSYNEQFF
NA,NA,TRBV28,TRBJ2-5,TGTGCCAGCGGCCCCCCACGGCGGAGAGGAACCCTTCAAGAGACCCAGTACTTC,CASGPPRRRGTLQETQYF
NA,NA,TRBV4-2,TRBJ1-1,TGTGCCAGCAGCCAATTCCGTTATCTTGAGTCTGAAGCTTTCTTT,CASSQFRYLESEAFF
NA,NA,TRBV29-1,TRBJ2-1,TGCAGCGGGGGCGGGATCGGGGGAAACAATGAGCAGTTCTTC,CSGGGIGGNNEQFF
few,TRBD2,TRBV18,TRBJ2-7,TGTGCCAGCTCACCAAAAGGACTAGCGGGAGGTCGTGGGGACTACGAGCAGTACTTC,CASSPKGLAGGRGDYEQYF
NA,NA,TRBV11-3,TRBJ1-1,TGTGCCAGCAGCTTAGGGTCGGGGACTGAAGCTTTCTTT,CASSLGSGTEAFF
NA,NA,TRBV5-5,TRBJ2-3,TGTGCCAGCAGCCAAGAGCAGGCCGCAGATACGCAGTATTTT,CASSQEQAADTQYF
NA,TRBD1,TRBV28,TRBJ2-7,TGTGCCAGCACCGGGTGGGACAGGGGCTACGAGCAGTACTTC,CASTGWDRGYEQYF
NA,NA,TRBV5-1,TRBJ2-2,TGCGCCAGCAAGAACAGCCCGAACACCGGGGAGCTGTTTTTT,CASKNSPNTGELFF
NA,NA,TRBV12-3/TRBV12-4,TRBJ1-5,TGTGCCAGCAGTTTACAGGGTAGATTTCCCCAGCATTTT,CASSLQGRFPQHF
NA,TRBD2,TRBV18,TRBJ2-7,TGTGCCAGCTCACCTCTGTCTAGCGGGACCTCCTACGAGCAGTACTTC,CASSPLSSGTSYEQYF
NA,TRBD1,TRBV19,TRBJ2-7,TGTGCCAGTAGTATCGGACAGGTAAACTACGAGCAGTACTTC,CASSIGQVNYEQYF
few,TRBD1,TRBV7-9,TRBJ1-5,TGTGCCAGCAGCTTAGAAGGGACAGATAATCAGCCCCAGCATTTT,CASSLEGTDNQPQHF
NA,NA,TRBV2,TRBJ1-1,TGTGCCAGCAGTGAACAGCAACAGGGGAACACTGAAGCTTTCTTT,CASSEQQQGNTEAFF
NA,NA,TRBV6-5,TRBJ1-4,TGTGCCAGCAGTTATGGGACCGGGGGTGAAAAACTGTTTTTT,CASSYGTGGEKLFF
NA,NA,TRBV9,TRBJ2-1,TGTGCCAGCAGCCAAGAGGGAGAGCAGTTCTTC,CASSQEGEQFF
NA,NA,TRBV28,TRBJ2-5,TGTGCCAGCAGTTTAGGGCAGTTTCAAGAGACCCAGTACTTC,CASSLGQFQETQYF
NA,TRBD2,TRBV28,TRBJ2-7,TGTGCCAGCAGTCCAATCTTTAGCGGGATGTCCGAGCAGTACTTC,CASSPIFSGMSEQYF
NA,TRBD2,TRBV6-5,TRBJ2-1,TGTGCCATCCCCCGGACTAGCGGGAGAGCAAATGAGCAGTTCTTC,CAIPRTSGRANEQFF
NA,TRBD1,TRBV6-2/TRBV6-3,TRBJ1-1,TGTGCCAGCAGTTCAATAGGACAGGGGGCCGTAGCTTTCTTT,CASSSIGQGAVAFF
many,NA,TRBV28,TRBJ1-5,TGTGCCGCCAAGGGGTGGGGCAATCAGCCCCAGCATTTT,CAAKGWGNQPQHF
NA,NA,TRBV2,TRBJ2-2,TGTGCCAGCAAGTGGGGGCCCGGGGAGCTGTTTTTT,CASKWGPGELFF
NA,NA,TRBV5-1,TRBJ1-4,TGCGCCAGCAGCTTGGCTTCCCGGGGAGCCCGCACTAATGAAAAACTGTTTTTT,CASSLASRGARTNEKLFF
NA,NA,TRBV7-2,TRBJ1-3,TGTGCCAGCGGCCGCGACAGTTCCTCTGGAAACACCATATATTTT,CASGRDSSSGNTIYF
NA,NA,TRBV19,TRBJ2-5,TGTGCCAGTAGTACACTAGGAGGGCCCTTCGGACAAGAGACCCAGTACTTC,CASSTLGGPFGQETQYF
NA,TRBD1,TRBV2,TRBJ1-2,TGTGCCAGCAGATACGACTGGACAGGGTACGGCTACACCTTC,CASRYDWTGYGYTF
NA,NA,TRBV1,TRBJ2-7,TGCACCAGCAGCCAAGATGGTCCCGGGTACGAGCAGTACTTC,CTSSQDGPGYEQYF
NA,NA,TRBV9,TRBJ1-4,TGTGCCAGCAGCGTAGTTGGGGGGTTCGGTGAAAAACTGTTTTTT,CASSVVGGFGEKLFF
NA,TRBD2,TRBV29-1,TRBJ2-5,TGCAGCGTTGAAGACAGACGGGCGGGAGCCAACCAAGAGACCCAGTACTTC,CSVEDRRAGANQETQYF
NA,NA,TRBV5-1,TRBJ1-1,TGCGCCAGCAGCCCCCGGACTGCGAACACTGAAGCTTTCTTT,CASSPRTANTEAFF
NA,TRBD1,TRBV4-1,TRBJ2-1,TGCGCCAGCAGCCACCTGCTAGGGGGACAGGGGGCTATTAGCTCCTACAATGAGCAGTTCTTC,CASSHLLGGQGAISSYNEQFF
NA,NA,TRBV24-1,TRBJ2-2,TGTGCCACCAGTGATTTGGGCAGGCAGGACACCGGGGAGCTGTTTTTT,CATSDLGRQDTGELFF
NA,NA,TRBV10-3,TRBJ1-2,TGTGCCATCAGTGAAGGGCAGGGTCGTAACTATGGCTACACCTTC,CAISEGQGRNYGYTF
NA,NA,TRBV19,TRBJ1-2,TGTGCCAGTAGTATCAGTCCAGGCTCTAACTATGGCTACACCTTC,CASSISPGSNYGYTF
NA,NA,TRBV6-1,TRBJ1-5,TGTGCCAGCAGTGAAGAACAGAGGGTCCAGCCCCAGCATTTT,CASSEEQRVQPQHF
few,NA,TRBV5-1,TRBJ2-1,TGCGCCAGCAGCTTGGCCCCCGGGGGCTACAATGAGCAGTTCTTC,CASSLAPGGYNEQFF
NA,TRBD2,TRBV5-1,TRBJ2-1,TGCGCCAGCAGCTTCCTAGCGGACTCCTACAATGAGCAGTTCTTC,CASSFLADSYNEQFF
NA,NA,TRBV9,TRBJ1-1,TGTGCCAGCAGCGTAGGGACCCAGGGTACTGAAGCTTTCTTT,CASSVGTQGTEAFF